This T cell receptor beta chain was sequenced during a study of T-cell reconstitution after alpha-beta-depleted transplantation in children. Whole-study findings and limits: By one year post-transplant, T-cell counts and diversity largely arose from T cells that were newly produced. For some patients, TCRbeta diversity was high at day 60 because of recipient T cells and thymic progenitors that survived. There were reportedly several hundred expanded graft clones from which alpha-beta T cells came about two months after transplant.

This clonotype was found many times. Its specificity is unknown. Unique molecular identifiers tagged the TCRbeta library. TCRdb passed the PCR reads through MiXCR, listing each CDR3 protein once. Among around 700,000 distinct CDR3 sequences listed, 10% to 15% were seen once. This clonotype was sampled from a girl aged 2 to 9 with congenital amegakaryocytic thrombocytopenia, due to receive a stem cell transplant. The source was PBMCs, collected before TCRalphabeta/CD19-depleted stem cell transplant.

As DNA, the CDR3 is TGTGCCAGCAGGCAGTTTGAAATGGGTGAGCAGTTCTTC. It is translated as CASRQFEMGEQFF. This rearrangement joins TRBV6-6 to TRBJ2-1; D is uncertain. The CDR3 length is 13 residues. Trimming removed 6 bases from V and 9 bases from J, with 15 bases in between. The germline V gene encodes CDR1 MNHNY and CDR2 SVGAGI (reference sequence).